A selection of T cell receptor beta chains follows, all from one sample in a study of T cell repertoires in cytomegalovirus infection. Each CDR3 protein gets one entry after TCRdb re-called the reads with MiXCR. The sample holds roughly 700,000 distinct CDR3 sequences; around 35% are singletons and the top ten take around a sixth. These receptors' antigens are unknown. The starting material was cultured PBMCs, obtained from culture after CMV antigen stimulation. The origin of the receptors is a human donor in good health (CMV status not recorded). Some clones in this sample may be carry-over from other donors' samples. CDR3s include the opening cysteine and the closing phenylalanine or tryptophan. D genes are given only for firm matches. A row's size may be missing; if present it is once, few, many or a size class.

v_call: TRBV7-9; clone_size: -; d_call: -; j_call: TRBJ2-7; cdr3_aa: CASSPGDGGPYEQYF; cdr3_nt: TGTGCCAGCAGTCCGGGGGACGGAGGACCCTACGAGCAGTACTTC
v_call: TRBV7-2; clone_size: many; d_call: TRBD1; j_call: TRBJ1-4; cdr3_aa: CASSFGTGEKLFF; cdr3_nt: TGTGCCAGCAGCTTCGGGACAGGGGAAAAACTGTTTTTT
v_call: TRBV12-3/TRBV12-4; clone_size: -; d_call: -; j_call: TRBJ2-2; cdr3_aa: CASSQETGLGELFF; cdr3_nt: TGTGCCAGCAGTCAGGAGACGGGCTTGGGGGAGCTGTTTTTT
v_call: TRBV30; clone_size: -; d_call: TRBD2; j_call: TRBJ2-3; cdr3_aa: CAWGAAGGATDTQYF; cdr3_nt: TGTGCCTGGGGGGCGGCGGGGGGCGCAACAGATACGCAGTATTTT
v_call: TRBV7-9; clone_size: few; d_call: -; j_call: TRBJ2-5; cdr3_aa: CASSSVPGEETQYF; cdr3_nt: TGTGCCAGCAGCTCCGTCCCCGGGGAAGAGACCCAGTACTTC
v_call: TRBV7-6; clone_size: few; d_call: TRBD1; j_call: TRBJ2-4; cdr3_aa: CASWGQLENIQYF; cdr3_nt: TGTGCCAGCTGGGGACAGCTAGAAAACATTCAGTACTTC
v_call: TRBV10-3; clone_size: few; d_call: -; j_call: TRBJ1-2; cdr3_aa: CATRGPLGGYGYTF; cdr3_nt: TGTGCCACCAGAGGACCGCTCGGGGGCTATGGCTACACCTTC
v_call: TRBV11-2; clone_size: few; d_call: -; j_call: TRBJ2-4; cdr3_aa: CASSSLGKGIQYF; cdr3_nt: TGTGCCAGCAGTTCCCTCGGAAAAGGCATTCAGTACTTC
v_call: TRBV11-2; clone_size: few; d_call: -; j_call: TRBJ1-6; cdr3_aa: CASSFGGTYNSPLHF; cdr3_nt: TGTGCCAGCAGCTTTGGTGGAACTTATAATTCACCCCTCCACTTT
v_call: TRBV20-1; clone_size: -; d_call: -; j_call: TRBJ1-4; cdr3_aa: CSAPTVTNEKLFF; cdr3_nt: TGCAGTGCCCCGACAGTTACTAATGAAAAACTGTTTTTT
v_call: TRBV14; clone_size: -; d_call: -; j_call: TRBJ1-6; cdr3_aa: CASSQVGGSNSPLHF; cdr3_nt: TGTGCCAGCAGCCAAGTTGGGGGAAGCAATTCACCCCTCCACTTT